This is a list of T cell receptor beta chains from one sample in a study of T cells in Graves' hyperthyroidism and ophthalmopathy. From the multiplex PCR reads, TCRdb called clonotypes with MiXCR, one entry per CDR3 protein. The table shows over 200,000 distinct CDR3 sequences, with roughly 15% occurring only once. Specimen: blood. These receptor sequences come from a middle-aged woman with Graves' hyperthyroidism that later progressed to Graves' ophthalmopathy. The CDR3 runs from the conserved cysteine through the conserved F or W. A D gene is named only where the DNA matches it firmly. Clone size appears in some rows only: once, few, many, or a class for an expanded clone.

v_gene	d_gene	abundance	j_gene	CDR3nt	CDR3aa
TRBV11-2	NA	many	TRBJ2-7	TGTGCCAGCAGCTCTTTGCGCGGGACATCGTCCTACGAGCAGTACTTC	CASSSLRGTSSYEQYF
TRBV27	NA	many	TRBJ1-3	TGTGCCAGCAGTTTAACCTCAAGTGGAAACACCATATATTTT	CASSLTSSGNTIYF
TRBV6-1	TRBD2	many	TRBJ2-7	TGTGCCAGCAGTTCGGGACTAGCGGGGTGGTCCTCCTACGAGCAGTACTTC	CASSSGLAGWSSYEQYF
TRBV10-3	NA	few	TRBJ2-7	TGTGCCATCAGTGAGCTTTCCGCGGGGCAGTACTTC	CAISELSAGQYF
TRBV27	TRBD2	NA	TRBJ2-7	TGTGCCAGCAGTCCAGGGCCGGGACTAGCGAGTTTCTACGAGCAGTACTTC	CASSPGPGLASFYEQYF
TRBV28	NA	many	TRBJ1-5	TGTGCCAGCAGTTCGCCGGGGAGGGGTTATAGCAATCAGCCCCAGCATTTT	CASSSPGRGYSNQPQHF
TRBV28	NA	many	TRBJ2-5	TGTGCCAGCAGAAGAAGGCCCTTCGGGGCCCAGTACTTC	CASRRRPFGAQYF
TRBV5-1	TRBD1	many	TRBJ2-7	TGCGCCAGCAGCATCCGGGACAGGGAAAATAGCGAGCAGTACTTC	CASSIRDRENSEQYF
TRBV18	NA	many	TRBJ1-1	TGTGCCAGCTCAACCTACAGGAGCACTGAAGCTTTCTTT	CASSTYRSTEAFF
TRBV18	NA	NA	TRBJ1-5	TGTGCCAGCTCACCAACCCCGACCTCCAATCAGCCCCAGCATTTT	CASSPTPTSNQPQHF
TRBV6-1	NA	NA	TRBJ1-5	TGTGCCAGCAGTTTCCTGGAGGGACAGCCCCAGCATTTT	CASSFLEGQPQHF
TRBV28	TRBD1	NA	TRBJ2-3	TGTGCCAGCAGTCACTACCCGGGACAGGGGCACACAGATACGCAGTATTTT	CASSHYPGQGHTDTQYF
TRBV6-5	NA	many	TRBJ2-5	TGTGCCAGCAGTTACTCGGAGGTGGGGACCCAGTACTTC	CASSYSEVGTQYF
TRBV6-1	NA	many	TRBJ2-1	TGTGCCAGCAGTGAGGACGGAACTCTTCTCTCCTACAATGAGCAGTTCTTC	CASSEDGTLLSYNEQFF
TRBV29-1	NA	many	TRBJ2-3	TGCAGCGCTTTTGGGAGCACAGATACGCAGTATTTT	CSAFGSTDTQYF
TRBV4-1	TRBD2	NA	TRBJ2-1	TGCGCCAGCAGCCAAGGGAAAAGACTAGCGGGCTACAATGAGCAGTTCTTC	CASSQGKRLAGYNEQFF
TRBV20-1	NA	few	TRBJ2-5	TGCAGTGCTCGATACGAAGGCGAGACCCAGTACTTC	CSARYEGETQYF
TRBV3-1	TRBD1	NA	TRBJ2-1	TGTGCCAGCAGCTATAGGGGGCTTGAGCAGTTCTTC	CASSYRGLEQFF
TRBV7-9	NA	few	TRBJ2-7	TGTGCCAGCAGCCCCGGACTAAGAGGGTCCTACGAGCAGTACTTC	CASSPGLRGSYEQYF
TRBV18	TRBD2	many	TRBJ2-2	TGTGCCAGCTGCTATCTAGCGGGAGTCGACGGCGGGGAGCTGTTTTTT	CASCYLAGVDGGELFF
TRBV10-2	NA	few	TRBJ2-7	TGCGCCAGCAGTGATTTAAGGGGGCGAAGTAGGACTAGACTCGACGAGCAGTACTTC	CASSDLRGRSRTRLDEQYF
TRBV30	NA	many	TRBJ1-4	TGTGCCTGGAGTGCATCAGGCGGAAAACTGTTTTTT	CAWSASGGKLFF
TRBV10-3	NA	NA	TRBJ1-2	TGTGCCATCAGTGAGTCGAGTGGGGGGAGCTATGGCTACACCTTC	CAISESSGGSYGYTF
TRBV7-9	TRBD1	NA	TRBJ2-3	TGTGCCAGCAGCCCAGGGACAGCAGATACGCAGTATTTT	CASSPGTADTQYF
TRBV5-1	TRBD2	many	TRBJ2-1	TGCGCCAGCAGCCAGGCAACTAGCGGGAGGTGGAATGAGCAGTTCTTC	CASSQATSGRWNEQFF
TRBV27	NA	few	TRBJ2-7	TGTGCCAGCAGCAAACTAGGGTTGATAGAAGAGCAGTACTTC	CASSKLGLIEEQYF
TRBV28	NA	many	TRBJ2-3	TGTGCCAGCAGTTTGATAAGGGTACTATGGGGGCCGCTCGTGGATACGCAGTATTTT	CASSLIRVLWGPLVDTQYF
TRBV29-1	NA	NA	TRBJ1-1	TGCAGCGTTGTGTATAGGCTTGAAGCTTTCTTT	CSVVYRLEAFF
TRBV11-1	TRBD1	NA	TRBJ2-7	TGTGCCAGCAGCTTAGCCGGGACAGGGAAAACCTACGAGCAGTACTTC	CASSLAGTGKTYEQYF
TRBV18	TRBD1	many	TRBJ1-1	TGTGCCAGCTCAGGTCCCCAGGGGGCGGACACTGAAGCTTTCTTT	CASSGPQGADTEAFF
TRBV7-3	NA	NA	TRBJ2-1	TGTGCCAGCAGCTTAGAAGGGGGAGGCCACAATGAGCAGTTCTTC	CASSLEGGGHNEQFF
TRBV7-9	NA	many	TRBJ1-1	TGTGCCAGCAGCCTAGTACCAGGAGCTTTCTTT	CASSLVPGAFF
TRBV20-1	NA	many	TRBJ2-7	TGCAGTGCTCCTACTAGCCCGACCTACGAGCAGTACTTC	CSAPTSPTYEQYF
TRBV18	NA	many	TRBJ2-3	TGTGCCAGCTCAGCCCTCGGGCTAACGGACACAGATACGCAGTATTTT	CASSALGLTDTDTQYF
TRBV28	NA	many	TRBJ2-7	TGTGCCAGCAGTTTGTGGAGCATGAGTTCCGAGCAGTACTTC	CASSLWSMSSEQYF
TRBV7-9	TRBD1	NA	TRBJ2-7	TGTGCCAGCAGCCGAGGGACAGGCTCCTACGAGCAGTACTTC	CASSRGTGSYEQYF
TRBV5-1	NA	few	TRBJ1-6	TGCGCCAGCAGCTTGGGGGCAGTTAATTCACCCCTCCACTTT	CASSLGAVNSPLHF
TRBV6-5	TRBD1	NA	TRBJ2-1	TGTGCCAGCGTTCCCGGACAGGGGTCCCACAATGAGCAGTTCTTC	CASVPGQGSHNEQFF
TRBV12-3/TRBV12-4	NA	many	TRBJ2-3	TGTGCCAGCAGAACCGGAATAGCCACAGATACGCAGTATTTT	CASRTGIATDTQYF
TRBV28	NA	many	TRBJ1-6	TGTGCCAGCAGTCCCCACAGGGAGAATTCACCCCTCCACTTT	CASSPHRENSPLHF
TRBV12-3/TRBV12-4	NA	many	TRBJ2-7	TGTGCCAGCAGCCCCGGGACTGAGCCGTCGCGGTACTTC	CASSPGTEPSRYF
TRBV28	TRBD2	many	TRBJ2-4	TGTGCCAGCAGTTTGGGCAGCGGGAGGGCCTGGGCCAAAAACATTCAGTACTTC	CASSLGSGRAWAKNIQYF
TRBV2	TRBD2	many	TRBJ2-3	TGTGCCAGCAGCGAACTAGCGGGAGAGGGCGGCGGCACAGATACGCAGTATTTT	CASSELAGEGGGTDTQYF
TRBV29-1	TRBD2	many	TRBJ2-7	TGCAGCGTTAAGACTAGCGGGAGTTCCTACGAGCAGTACTTC	CSVKTSGSSYEQYF
TRBV5-4	NA	few	TRBJ2-5	TGTGCCAGCAGCTTATCAGGGACGAGGGAGACCCAGTACTTC	CASSLSGTRETQYF
TRBV28	NA	many	TRBJ2-1	TGTGCCAGCACTGCTAGGTCGACTTTTTACAATGAGCAGTTCTTC	CASTARSTFYNEQFF
TRBV27	NA	many	TRBJ2-7	TGTGCCAGCAGTCCGGGCTTGGGCTACGAGCAGTACTTC	CASSPGLGYEQYF
TRBV9	NA	many	TRBJ2-1	TGTGCCAGCAGCGTAGGAACCAAGCGCCTATCCTACAATGAGCAGTTCTTC	CASSVGTKRLSYNEQFF